Following are 25 T cell receptor beta chains from one sample sequenced in a study of identical twins (dated by TCRdb to 2015 to 2016). The library came from 5' RACE. The listed sequencing device is Illumina HiSeq 2000. The raw public reads went through TCRdb reprocessing: fastp at Q25, MiXCR clone calling, in-frame beta chains kept. Merged by CDR3 protein, the rows form single entries marked with the most common genes and DNA. The sample table holds fewer than 350,000 distinct CDR3 sequences, of which under 9% were seen once. Jointly, the top ten make up more than 2% of the sample. Another study also made use of these data, one on yellow fever vaccine responses in identical twins.

Material for sequencing was memory (CD45RO+) T cells sorted from blood. According to the study, the label for this sample's cell subset or site signals: CD45RO+ enriched T cells. These receptors all come from a young woman in good health.

This clonotype was seen a handful of times. V usage is TRBV5-1 and J usage is TRBJ2-1, with D perhaps TRBD2 (5 bases). Germline values: CDR1 SGHRS, CDR2 YFSETQ. Trimming removed 4 bases at V and 4 bases at J, with 18 bases between. CDR3 size: 16 residues. The CDR3 nucleotides are TGCGCCAGCAGCGAGAGAAGGGTTGCGGGTTACAATGAGCAGTTCTTC. Protein: CASSERRVAGYNEQFF.

The CDR3 DNA reads TGTGCCAGCAGCCCCTTTGCGGGAGGGCCGGTCCGCTACGAGCAGTACTTC. Its protein product is CASSPFAGGPVRYEQYF. The V gene is TRBV12-3 or TRBV12-4, the J gene TRBJ2-7; TRBD2 agrees at 9 bases. V lost 6 bases and J lost 3; bases outside the gene matches: 15. This CDR3 region has 17 residues.

This clonotype was detected only a few times. The chain joins TRBV6-1 to TRBJ2-5; 9 nucleotides line up with TRBD1. Germline lookup yields CDR1 MNHNS and CDR2 SASEGT. V was clipped by 7 bases and J by 9 bases; unmatched bases: 9. The CDR3 is 13 residues long. CDR3 DNA sequence: TGTGCCAGCACCGAACAGGGGGCAGGGGCCCAGTACTTC. Its translation: CASTEQGAGAQYF.

The chain has TRBV27 and TRBJ1-5; D possibly corresponds to TRBD1 (5 bases). From germline, CDR1 is MNHEY and CDR2 SMNVEV (reference sequence). The CDR3 spans 16 residues. Trimming took off 0 bases at V and 4 bases at J, with 13 bases between the two ends. CDR3 DNA sequence: TGTGCCAGCAGTTTATCGAGGGGTTTGGGAAATCAGCCCCAGCATTTT. Translating it yields CASSLSRGLGNQPQHF.

The rearrangement joins TRBV11-1 to TRBJ2-7, with 11 nucleotides matching TRBD2. CDR3 length: 20 residues. Germline CDR1 is SGHAT and CDR2 is FQDESV (reference sequence). V trimming: 4 bases; J trimming: 2 bases; junction bases outside the gene matches: 19. In nucleotides, the CDR3 is TGTGCCAGCAGCTCCACCGATAAGATTGGGCTAGCGGGAGGAGCCTACGAGCAGTACTTC. It translates to CASSSTDKIGLAGGAYEQYF. The full variable domain, rest sourced from reference TRBV11-1 and TRBJ2-7, is EAEVAQSPRYKITEKSQAVAFWCDPISGHATLYWYRQILGQGPELLVQFQDESVVDDSQLPKDRFSAERLKGVDSTLKIQPAELGDSAMYLCASSSTDKIGLAGGAYEQYFGPGTRLTVT.

The table lists this clonotype with a few counts. The genes are TRBV10-3 and TRBJ2-1; D is unclear. The CDR3 is made up of 13 amino acids. Trimming removed 0 bases at V and 6 bases at J, with 6 bases between. CDR1 and CDR2 (germline): ENHRY, SYGVKD. The CDR3 reads CAISESSSNEQFF. CDR3 nucleotides: TGTGCCATCAGTGAGTCTAGCTCCAATGAGCAGTTCTTC.

The V and J genes are TRBV14 and TRBJ1-1, with D tentatively TRBD1 (5 bases). CDR3 size: 16 residues. CDR1 is SGHDN and CDR2 is FVKESK in the germline V gene. Trimming left V 4 bases short and J 0 bases short, with 15 bases between. The CDR3 sequence is CASSPRQGSMNTEAFF. CDR3 in DNA: TGTGCCAGCAGCCCCCGGCAGGGAAGCATGAACACTGAAGCTTTCTTT.

The gene calls are TRBV15 and TRBJ2-2, with TRBD1 matching over 9 bases. CDR3 length equals 16 residues. Germline CDR1 reads LNHNV; CDR2 reads YYDKDF (reference sequence). V shed 3 bases, J shed 0 bases, and the junction held 2 bases outside the gene matches. The CDR3 spells CATSSDRGTNTGELFF. The CDR3 region has the DNA TGTGCCACCAGCAGTGACAGGGGGACGAACACCGGGGAGCTGTTTTTT.

The rearrangement links TRBV7-8 to TRBJ1-2, with a possible D match to TRBD1 (5 bases). V dropped 3 bases and J dropped 4 bases, with 18 bases sitting between them. The CDR3 is 16 residues long. The germline V gene encodes CDR1 SGHVS and CDR2 FQNEAQ. In nucleotides, the CDR3 is TGTGCCAGCAGCTTCCTTTTATTCGGGGCGTCCTATGGCTACACCTTC. Translated, it gives CASSFLLFGASYGYTF.

This clonotype was seen at least ten times. V and J are TRBV3-1 and TRBJ1-5, with D hard to call. The CDR3 spans 13 residues. Germline V gene sequence: CDR1 LGHDT, CDR2 YNNKEL (reference sequence). V was clipped by 4 bases and J by 0 bases, with 4 bases between them. The CDR3 spells CASSPGSNQPQHF. CDR3 nucleotide sequence: TGTGCCAGCAGCCCGGGTAGCAATCAGCCCCAGCATTTT.

The genes are TRBV2 and TRBJ1-2, with TRBD1 matching 7 bases. The CDR3 spans 14 residues. Looked up from germline, CDR1 is SNHLY and CDR2 is FYNNEI. The J segment lost 8 bases and the V segment lost 4 bases, leaving 10 bases of the junction unmatched. The CDR3 DNA reads as TGTGCCAGCAGTGCCAGGGGGAAACGACGAGGCTACACCTTC. Translating it yields CASSARGKRRGYTF.

The CDR3 DNA reads TGTGCCAGTAGATCGGACTCACTTGGCCTCGCAGATACGCAGTATTTT. Amino acids: CASRSDSLGLADTQYF. The V gene is TRBV19, the J gene TRBJ2-3, with D possibly matching TRBD2 (5 bases). Germline CDR1 is LNHDA and CDR2 is SQIVND (reference sequence). V lost 6 bases, J lost 4 bases, and 20 bases lay in between. The CDR3 totals 16 residues.

This rearrangement joins TRBV20-1 to TRBJ1-2; no reliable D call. V was pared by 2 bases and J by 7 bases, with 14 bases between. CDR3 size: 13 residues. Per germline, CDR1 DFQATT and CDR2 SNEGSKA (reference sequence). The CDR3 DNA is TGCAGTGCTAGAAGTCAGGAGAGGGTTGGCTACACCTTC. Residues: CSARSQERVGYTF.

The table lists this clonotype with many counts. This rearrangement joins TRBV29-1 to TRBJ2-7; D not certain. The V gene lost 5 bases and the J gene lost 0 bases, with 14 bases spanning the gap. The CDR3 contains 14 residues. Germline V CDR1 and CDR2: SQVTM, ANQGSEA. CDR3 DNA: TGCAGCGTTCGAGCCGGCGGCAGCTCCTACGAGCAGTACTTC. Protein: CSVRAGGSSYEQYF.

V is TRBV11-1 and J is TRBJ2-5, with D unresolved. This CDR3 has 13 residues. Germline CDR1 reads SGHAT; CDR2 reads FQDESV (reference sequence). V dropped 3 bases and J dropped 1 base, with 6 bases sitting between them. The CDR3 region has the DNA TGTGCCAGCAGCTTGCCTATCCAAGAGACCCAGTACTTC. It specifies CASSLPIQETQYF.

This clonotype came up many times. The rearrangement links TRBV6-4 to TRBJ2-2; D may be TRBD1 (5 bases). The CDR3 runs 16 residues. V dropped 0 bases and J dropped 3 bases, with 11 bases sitting between them. Germline V CDR1 and CDR2: MRHNA, SNTAGT. CDR3 amino acids: CASSDSLTGDTGELFF. In DNA, the CDR3 is TGTGCCAGCAGTGACTCGTTAACAGGAGACACCGGGGAGCTGTTTTTT.

The V call is TRBV7-6, the J call TRBJ2-3, with 11 bases fitting TRBD2. V was pared by 5 bases and J by 3 bases, with 4 bases of the junction left unmatched. In germline, CDR1 is SGHVS, CDR2 FNYEAQ. This CDR3 comprises 15 residues. CDR3 in DNA: TGTGCCAGCAGCCCTCGACTAGCGGGGACAGATACGCAGTATTTT. This codes for CASSPRLAGTDTQYF.

This clonotype was seen a handful of times. V and J are TRBV7-3 and TRBJ2-3, with D unresolved. With 5 bases removed from V and 8 bases from J, the gap between germline ends came to 11 bases. CDR1 SGHTA and CDR2 FQGTGA come from the germline V gene. The CDR3 is 12 residues long. In nucleotides, the CDR3 is TGTGCCAGCAGCAAGGACCTTGTTACGCAGTATTTT. This translates into CASSKDLVTQYF.

This clonotype was seen repeatedly, ten times or more. This chain connects TRBV20-1 to TRBJ2-5; tentative D call: TRBD1 (6 bases). Germline CDR1 is DFQATT and CDR2 is SNEGSKA (reference sequence). Trimming pared 1 base from V and 5 bases from J, leaving 26 bases between. The CDR3 extends over 18 amino acids. CDR3 DNA: TGCAGTGCTAGAGGACAGGTGGGGGTGGCGGGCCCTGAGGAGACCCAGTACTTC. Translation gives CSARGQVGVAGPEETQYF.

This clonotype was found a few times. The chain joins TRBV6-5 to TRBJ2-7, with D possibly matching TRBD2 (6 bases). Trimming shortened V by 6 bases and J by 7 bases, and 13 bases separated the two germline ends. There are 12 residues in the CDR3. Germline V gives CDR1 MNHEY, CDR2 SVGAGI. The DNA for the CDR3 is TGTGCCAGCAGGCGGGACCCTCGGGAGCAGTACTTC. This translates into CASRRDPREQYF.

This clonotype was recorded at least ten times. The rearrangement uses TRBV5-1 and TRBJ1-5; unclear D gene. The CDR3 totals 15 residues. The germline V gene has CDR1 SGHRS and CDR2 YFSETQ. V was trimmed by 1 base and J by 0 bases, leaving 8 bases between them. In nucleotides, the CDR3 is TGCGCCAGCAGCTTGCGGCCCGATAGCAATCAGCCCCAGCATTTT. Amino acid sequence: CASSLRPDSNQPQHF.

This clonotype was observed many times. The chain has TRBV12-3 or TRBV12-4 and TRBJ1-5; no firm D call. The CDR3 covers 14 residues. Trimming left V 6 bases short and J 0 bases short, with 9 bases between. The CDR3 sequence: CASSPFYSNQPQHF. The CDR3 DNA follows: TGTGCCAGCAGCCCCTTTTATAGCAATCAGCCCCAGCATTTT.

The sample holds many counts of this clonotype. The chain is built from TRBV29-1 and TRBJ1-2; a weak D match, TRBD1 (6 bases). The V end lost 5 bases, the J end lost 0 bases, and 13 bases lay between the germline ends. This CDR3 comprises 14 residues. Germline V gene data show CDR1 as SQVTM and CDR2 as ANQGSEA. The CDR3 DNA follows: TGCAGCGTTCCCACGACAGGCTCTAACTATGGCTACACCTTC. Residues: CSVPTTGSNYGYTF. Looking up the rest from reference TRBV29-1 and TRBJ1-2 gives the full variable domain: SAVISQKPSRDICQRGTSLTIQCQVDSQVTMMFWYRQQPGQSLTLIATANQGSEATYESGFVIDKFPISRPNLTFSTLTVSNMSPEDSSIYLCSVPTTGSNYGYTFGSGTRLTVV.

In this sample, this clonotype turned up many times. The rearrangement uses TRBV7-3 and TRBJ2-3, with 7 nucleotides matching TRBD2. The CDR3 covers 14 residues. Per germline, CDR1 SGHTA and CDR2 FQGTGA. V dropped 5 bases and J dropped 6; count of bases not matched to a gene: 8. CDR3 amino acids: CASSLLERGDTQYF. CDR3 DNA: TGTGCCAGCAGCCTACTAGAGCGGGGTGATACGCAGTATTTT.

The chain employs TRBV29-1 and TRBJ2-2; D uncertain. Germline V gene data show CDR1 as SQVTM and CDR2 as ANQGSEA. The CDR3 loop spans 11 amino acids. With 3 bases removed from V and 6 bases from J, the gap between germline ends came to 5 bases. Here the CDR3 DNA reads TGCAGCGTTGAGGACCCCGGGGAGCTGTTTTTT. Its translation: CSVEDPGELFF.